Listed below are T cell receptor beta chains from one sample, sequenced in a study of metastatic and nonmetastatic thyroid tumors. TCRdb redid the clone calls on the PCR reads using MiXCR. The table has about 45,000 clones, about 4% seen once. Material: blood. The receptors come from a female donor with papillary thyroid cancer or a benign thyroid nodule (not recorded which). Some clones in this sample may be carry-over from other donors' samples. The CDR3 runs from the conserved cysteine through the conserved F or W. The D gene is left open where the match is weak. Only some rows state a clone size, as once, few, many or a class for expanded clones.

V gene	clone size	J gene	D gene	CDR3 DNA	CDR3 protein
TRBV19	few	TRBJ2-2	TRBD2	TGTGCCAGTAAAGGACTAGCGGGACCCGGGGAGCTGTTTTTT	CASKGLAGPGELFF
TRBV20-1	many	TRBJ1-1	TRBD1	TGCAGTGCTATCCTCAGCCCAGGGGGGAACACTGAAGCTTTCTTT	CSAILSPGGNTEAFF
TRBV7-3	-	TRBJ2-7	TRBD2	TGTGTCAGCAGCCCGACGACTAGCTGGAGTTCCTACGAGCAGTACTTC	CVSSPTTSWSSYEQYF
TRBV2	many	TRBJ2-2	TRBD1	TGTGCCAGCAGTCCCGGGACAGGGGACACCGGGGAGCTGTTTTTT	CASSPGTGDTGELFF
TRBV11-3	many	TRBJ1-4	-	TGTGCCAGCAGCCCCCAAGAACAGCCTAATGAAAAACTGTTTTTT	CASSPQEQPNEKLFF
TRBV20-1	few	TRBJ1-2	-	TGCAGTTTTAGAGATACTTCTTCCTATGGCTACACCTTC	CSFRDTSSYGYTF
TRBV6-1	many	TRBJ2-2	TRBD1	TGTGCCATCAGGGCGGGACAGGGTCACGGGGAGCTGTTTTTT	CAIRAGQGHGELFF
TRBV30	-	TRBJ2-7	-	TGTGCCTGGAGACCCGACGGGGGTCGCTGGGACGAGCAGTACTTC	CAWRPDGGRWDEQYF
TRBV19	many	TRBJ1-1	TRBD1	TGTGCCAGTAGTCCCGGTACAGGGGTGGACACTGAAGCTTTCTTT	CASSPGTGVDTEAFF
TRBV12-3/TRBV12-4	few	TRBJ1-1	TRBD1	TGTGCCAGCAGTGAACAGGGGGGTCCCACTGAAGCCTTCTTT	CASSEQGGPTEAFF
TRBV5-1	many	TRBJ1-2	-	TGCGCCAGCAGCCATACAGCTAACTATGGCTACACCTTC	CASSHTANYGYTF
TRBV20-1	many	TRBJ2-7	-	TGCAGTGCTAGAAACCCGACAGGCCGGGGATACTACGAGCAGTACTTC	CSARNPTGRGYYEQYF
TRBV5-1	many	TRBJ2-5	-	TGCGCCAGCAGCTTGGGACAGAAAGAGACCCAGTACTTC	CASSLGQKETQYF
TRBV2	many	TRBJ2-7	TRBD1	TGTGCCAGCAGACCCGGGACAGGGGCCAACGAGCAGTACTTC	CASRPGTGANEQYF
TRBV6-1	many	TRBJ1-6	-	TGTGCCAGCACCAAGGGCAGATACAATTCACCCCTCCACTTT	CASTKGRYNSPLHF
TRBV24-1	few	TRBJ1-2	-	TGTGCCACCAGTGACTATCGCTTCAGGGATGGCTACAACTTC	CATSDYRFRDGYNF
TRBV20-1	many	TRBJ1-6	-	TGCAGTGCAGTTTCGAGCTCCTATAATTCACCCCTCCACTTT	CSAVSSSYNSPLHF
TRBV4-2	many	TRBJ1-1	TRBD1	TGTGCCAGCAGCCAAGGGTCAGGGGGCTCCCTTCTCGACACTGAAGCTTTCTTT	CASSQGSGGSLLDTEAFF
TRBV11-3	few	TRBJ2-1	-	TGTGCCAGCGCGGTACTAGTCATCGAGCAGTTCTTC	CASAVLVIEQFF
TRBV10-1	many	TRBJ2-7	-	TGCGCCAGCAGTCGGGACACCCTGGACGAGCAGTACTTC	CASSRDTLDEQYF
TRBV5-6	many	TRBJ1-3	-	TGTGCCAGCAGCTCCCGGCCAACGATTAAGTCGACCGGAAACACCATATATTTT	CASSSRPTIKSTGNTIYF
TRBV12-3/TRBV12-4	many	TRBJ2-5	TRBD2	TGTGCCAGCAGTTTAGCCGCGGGAGGGAGGGAGACCCAGTACTTC	CASSLAAGGRETQYF
TRBV9	many	TRBJ2-3	TRBD2	TGTGCCAGCAGCGACGCGGGAGGTACAGATACGCAGTATTTT	CASSDAGGTDTQYF
TRBV18	many	TRBJ2-7	TRBD1	TGTGCCAGCTCACCGAGGGACAGGCAACAATACGAGCAGTACTTC	CASSPRDRQQYEQYF
TRBV5-6	-	TRBJ1-1	-	TGTGCCAGCAGCTTCCTCCGGTCAGGACGGGGGATGAGGTACACTGAAGCTTTCTTT	CASSFLRSGRGMRYTEAFF
TRBV9	many	TRBJ2-2	TRBD2	TGTGCCAGCAGCGTAGGGACTAGCGGGTACCTTACCGGGGAGCTGTTTTTT	CASSVGTSGYLTGELFF
TRBV6-1	medium-sized	TRBJ1-6	-	TGTGCCAGCGGACAGAATAATTCACCCCTCCACTTT	CASGQNNSPLHF
TRBV7-9	many	TRBJ1-2	-	TGTGCCAGCGAGGAACAGGGCAACTATGGCTACACCTTC	CASEEQGNYGYTF
TRBV6-1	-	TRBJ2-7	-	TGTGCCAGCAACGAGAATCCGGGGTCCTACGAGCAGTACTTC	CASNENPGSYEQYF
TRBV5-5	many	TRBJ1-1	-	TGTGCCAGCAGCTTGATCGGGAACACTGAAGCTTTCTTT	CASSLIGNTEAFF
TRBV5-1	many	TRBJ2-3	-	TGCGCCAGCAGCGGCGCGGGGTGGGGCACAGATACGCAGTATTTT	CASSGAGWGTDTQYF
TRBV3-1	few	TRBJ2-2	TRBD2	TGTGCCAGCAGTCCGATCGGGACTAGCTCTGCCACCGGGGAGCTGTTTTTT	CASSPIGTSSATGELFF
TRBV29-1	many	TRBJ1-4	TRBD1	TGCAGCGTGAGGGGACAGGGAGATGAAAAACTGTTTTTT	CSVRGQGDEKLFF
TRBV12-3/TRBV12-4	few	TRBJ2-7	TRBD2	TGTGCCAGCGGGCTAGCGGGCTACGAGCAGTACTTC	CASGLAGYEQYF
TRBV19	many	TRBJ2-3	TRBD1	TGTGCCAGTAGTAGACAGGGGCCGGATACGCAGTATTTT	CASSRQGPDTQYF
TRBV6-2/TRBV6-3	-	TRBJ2-2	TRBD2	TGTGCCAGCAGTTACTCCCTAGCGGGGGCCGCGAACACCGGGGAGCTGTTTTTT	CASSYSLAGAANTGELFF
TRBV12-3/TRBV12-4	many	TRBJ1-5	TRBD1	TGTGCCAGCAGCCGACGACAGGGCTATAGCAATCAGCCCCAGCATTTT	CASSRRQGYSNQPQHF
TRBV12-3/TRBV12-4	few	TRBJ2-5	-	TGTGCCAGCAGTCCAGGGTTGGAGGGGATAGAGACCCAGTACTTC	CASSPGLEGIETQYF
TRBV7-8	medium-sized	TRBJ1-3	-	TGTGCCAGCAGCTTAGACCTGAGGTTCTCTGGAAACACCATATATTTT	CASSLDLRFSGNTIYF
TRBV5-5	many	TRBJ2-7	TRBD2	TGTGCCAGCAGCTTGGAGCTAGCGGGAGGATCCTACGAGCAGTACTTC	CASSLELAGGSYEQYF
TRBV19	many	TRBJ1-6	-	TGTGCCAGTATGAATCCGGGACCCATTTCACCCCTCCACTTT	CASMNPGPISPLHF
TRBV15	many	TRBJ1-6	TRBD1	TGTGCCACCAGCAGAGATTTCCCACAGGGGGCAGTTTCACCCCTCCACTTT	CATSRDFPQGAVSPLHF
TRBV20-1	-	TRBJ2-1	-	TGCAGTGCTAGAGAGTCTCACAACAATGAGAAGTTCTTC	CSARESHNNEKFF
TRBV6-9	many	TRBJ1-3	-	TGCGCCAGCAGCCCGGGGACGTCGGGTGGAAACACCATATATTTT	CASSPGTSGGNTIYF
TRBV12-3/TRBV12-4	-	TRBJ2-5	-	TGTGCCAGCCGGTCCTTTTTGGGCGTGACCCAGTCCTTC	CASRSFLGVTQSF
TRBV18	few	TRBJ2-3	TRBD2	TGTGCCAGCTCACGGACTAGCGGGAGGATTACAGATACGCAGTATTTT	CASSRTSGRITDTQYF
TRBV24-1	few	TRBJ2-3	-	TGTGCCACCAGTCATTTTGGGGGATGGGGCGTCACAGATACGCAGTATTTT	CATSHFGGWGVTDTQYF
TRBV7-8	many	TRBJ2-1	-	TGTGCCAGCAGCTCTTTGCGGGGGCTAGCGGACAATGAGCAGTTCTTC	CASSSLRGLADNEQFF
TRBV7-9	-	TRBJ2-2	-	TGTGCCAGCAGCTTAAGACTAGGTGACACCGGGGAGCTGTTTTTT	CASSLRLGDTGELFF
TRBV11-2	many	TRBJ2-3	-	TGTGCCAGCACCCGCTGGGGCACAGATACGCAGTATTTT	CASTRWGTDTQYF
TRBV12-3/TRBV12-4	many	TRBJ1-5	-	TGTGCCAGCAGTCTGAATCAGCCCCAGCATTTT	CASSLNQPQHF
TRBV6-1	many	TRBJ1-2	TRBD1	TGTGCTAGTTCCCTGGTGGACAGGGAAGGCTACACCTTC	CASSLVDREGYTF
TRBV12-3/TRBV12-4	few	TRBJ1-6	-	TGTGCCAGCAGGGGACTTGACATGGCTTCACCCCTCCACTTT	CASRGLDMASPLHF
TRBV7-6	few	TRBJ1-2	TRBD1	TGTGCCAGCAGCTTACTCAGTCCGGGACAGGGTGCGGATGGCTACACCTTC	CASSLLSPGQGADGYTF